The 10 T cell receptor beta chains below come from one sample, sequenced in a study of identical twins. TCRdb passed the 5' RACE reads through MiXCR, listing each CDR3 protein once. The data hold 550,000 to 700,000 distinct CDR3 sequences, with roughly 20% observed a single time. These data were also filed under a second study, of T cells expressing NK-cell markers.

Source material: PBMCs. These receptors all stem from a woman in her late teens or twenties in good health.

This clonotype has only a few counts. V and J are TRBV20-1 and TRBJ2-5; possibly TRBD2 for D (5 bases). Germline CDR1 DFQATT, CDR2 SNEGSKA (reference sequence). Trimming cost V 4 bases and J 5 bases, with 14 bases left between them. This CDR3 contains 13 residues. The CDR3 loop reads CSAIRTVKETQYF. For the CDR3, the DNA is TGCAGTGCTATCCGGACTGTAAAGGAGACCCAGTACTTC.

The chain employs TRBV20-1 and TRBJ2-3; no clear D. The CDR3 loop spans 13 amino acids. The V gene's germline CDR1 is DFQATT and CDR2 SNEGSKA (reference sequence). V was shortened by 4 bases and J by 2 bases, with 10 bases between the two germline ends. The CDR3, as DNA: TGCAGTGCTATCAGAGACCCCACAGATACGCAGTATTTT. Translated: CSAIRDPTDTQYF.

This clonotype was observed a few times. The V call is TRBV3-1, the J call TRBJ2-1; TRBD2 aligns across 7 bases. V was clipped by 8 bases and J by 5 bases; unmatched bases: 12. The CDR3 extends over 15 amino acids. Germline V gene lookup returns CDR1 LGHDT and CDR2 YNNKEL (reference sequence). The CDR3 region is CASGRVGAGHNEQFF. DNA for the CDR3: TGTGCCAGCGGCCGGGTGGGAGCGGGGCACAATGAGCAGTTCTTC.

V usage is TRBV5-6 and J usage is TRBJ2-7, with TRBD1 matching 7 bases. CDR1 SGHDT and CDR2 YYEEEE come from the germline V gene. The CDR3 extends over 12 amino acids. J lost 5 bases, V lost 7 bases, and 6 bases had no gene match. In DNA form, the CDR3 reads TGTGCCAGCCAGACAGGGAACGACGAGCAGTACTTC. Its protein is CASQTGNDEQYF.

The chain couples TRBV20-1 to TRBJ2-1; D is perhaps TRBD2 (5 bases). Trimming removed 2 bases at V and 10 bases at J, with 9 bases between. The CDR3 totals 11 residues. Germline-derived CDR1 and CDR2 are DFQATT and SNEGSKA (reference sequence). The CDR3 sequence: CSARLAYEQFF. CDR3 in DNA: TGCAGTGCTAGACTAGCATACGAGCAGTTCTTC.

The CDR3 DNA reads TGTGCCAGCAGCTTGGGCAGGGAAGCTGAAGCTTTCTTT. It codes for CASSLGREAEAFF. The chain uses TRBV7-2 and TRBJ1-1; TRBD1 might be the D (5 bases). Germline CDR1 and CDR2: SGHTA and FQGNSA. The V and J ends lost 3 bases and 6 bases respectively, with 11 bases between them. The CDR3 covers 13 residues.

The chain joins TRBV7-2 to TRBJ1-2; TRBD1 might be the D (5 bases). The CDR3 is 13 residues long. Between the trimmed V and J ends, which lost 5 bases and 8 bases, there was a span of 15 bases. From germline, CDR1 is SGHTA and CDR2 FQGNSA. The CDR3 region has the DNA TGTGCCAGCAGCCTGGGGGTGGGGGACGGCTACACCTTC. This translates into CASSLGVGDGYTF. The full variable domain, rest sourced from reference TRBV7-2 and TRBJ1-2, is GAGVSQSPSNKVTEKGKDVELRCDPISGHTALYWYRQSLGQGLEFLIYFQGNSAPDKSGLPSDRFSAERTGGSVSTLTIQRTQQEDSAVYLCASSLGVGDGYTFGSGTRLTVV.

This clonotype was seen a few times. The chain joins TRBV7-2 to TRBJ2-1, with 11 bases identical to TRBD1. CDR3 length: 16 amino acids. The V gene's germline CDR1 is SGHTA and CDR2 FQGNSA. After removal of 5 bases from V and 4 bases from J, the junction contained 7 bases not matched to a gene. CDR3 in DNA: TGTGCCAGCAGCCGCAACGGACAGGGGGCGTACAATGAGCAGTTCTTC. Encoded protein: CASSRNGQGAYNEQFF.

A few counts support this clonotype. CDR3 amino acids: CASSLDADSVYEQYF. DNA of the CDR3: TGCGCCAGCAGCTTGGACGCGGACTCTGTCTACGAGCAGTACTTC. The V gene is TRBV5-1, the J gene TRBJ2-7, with D tentatively TRBD2 (5 bases). This CDR3 has 15 residues. Trimming left V 0 bases short and J 3 bases short, with 13 bases between. From germline, CDR1 is SGHRS and CDR2 YFSETQ.

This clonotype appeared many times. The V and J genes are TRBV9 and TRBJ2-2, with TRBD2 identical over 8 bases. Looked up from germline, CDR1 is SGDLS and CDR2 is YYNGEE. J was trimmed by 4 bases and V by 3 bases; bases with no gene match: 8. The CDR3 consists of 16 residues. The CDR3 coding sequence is TGTGCCAGCAGCGGAACCGGGACTAGGACCACCGGGGAGCTGTTTTTT. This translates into CASSGTGTRTTGELFF.